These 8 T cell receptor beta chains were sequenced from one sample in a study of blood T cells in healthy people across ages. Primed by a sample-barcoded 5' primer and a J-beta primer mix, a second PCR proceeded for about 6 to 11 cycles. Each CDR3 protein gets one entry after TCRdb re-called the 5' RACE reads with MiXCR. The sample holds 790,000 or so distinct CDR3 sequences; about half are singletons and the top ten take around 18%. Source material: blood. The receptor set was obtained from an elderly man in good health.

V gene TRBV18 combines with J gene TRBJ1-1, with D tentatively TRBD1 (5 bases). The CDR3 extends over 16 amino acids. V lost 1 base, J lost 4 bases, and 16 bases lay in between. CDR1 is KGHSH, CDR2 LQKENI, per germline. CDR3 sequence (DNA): TGTGCCAGCTCACCACAGGGACCCGAAGGGGCCACTGAAGCTTTCTTT. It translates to CASSPQGPEGATEAFF.

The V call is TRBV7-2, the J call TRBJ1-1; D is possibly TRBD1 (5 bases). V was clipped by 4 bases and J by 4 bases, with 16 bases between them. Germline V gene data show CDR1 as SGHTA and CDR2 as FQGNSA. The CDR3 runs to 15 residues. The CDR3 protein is CASSSRWGEGTEAFF. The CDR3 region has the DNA TGTGCCAGCAGCTCCCGTTGGGGGGAGGGCACTGAAGCTTTCTTT.

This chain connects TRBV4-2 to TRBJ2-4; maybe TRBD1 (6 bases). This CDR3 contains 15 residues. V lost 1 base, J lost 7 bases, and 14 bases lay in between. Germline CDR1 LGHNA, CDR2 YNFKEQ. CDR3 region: CASSQGGGVGNIQYF. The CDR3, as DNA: TGTGCCAGCAGCCAAGGAGGGGGAGTCGGGAACATTCAGTACTTC.

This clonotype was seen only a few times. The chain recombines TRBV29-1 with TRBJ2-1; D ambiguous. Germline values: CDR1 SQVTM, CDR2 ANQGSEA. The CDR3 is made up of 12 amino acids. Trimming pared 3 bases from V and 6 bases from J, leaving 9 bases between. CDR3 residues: CSVDGLLNEQFF. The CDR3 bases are TGCAGCGTTGACGGGCTCCTCAATGAGCAGTTCTTC.

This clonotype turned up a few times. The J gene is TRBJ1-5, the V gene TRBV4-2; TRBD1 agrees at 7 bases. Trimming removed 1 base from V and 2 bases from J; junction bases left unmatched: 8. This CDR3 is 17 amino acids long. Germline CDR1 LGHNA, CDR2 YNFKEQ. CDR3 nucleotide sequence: TGTGCCAGCAGCCAAGGGCCTAGACAGGGTGGCAATCAGCCCCAGCATTTT. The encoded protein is CASSQGPRQGGNQPQHF.

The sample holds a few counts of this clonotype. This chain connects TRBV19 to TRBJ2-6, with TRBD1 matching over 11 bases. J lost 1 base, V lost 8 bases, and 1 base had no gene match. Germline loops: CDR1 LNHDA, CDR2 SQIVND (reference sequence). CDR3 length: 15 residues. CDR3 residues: CASGTGGSGANVLTF. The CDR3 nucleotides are TGTGCCAGTGGGACAGGGGGTTCTGGGGCCAACGTCCTGACTTTC.

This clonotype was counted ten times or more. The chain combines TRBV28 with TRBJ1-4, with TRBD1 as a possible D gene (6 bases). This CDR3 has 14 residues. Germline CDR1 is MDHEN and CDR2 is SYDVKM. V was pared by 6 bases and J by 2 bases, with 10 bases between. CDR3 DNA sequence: TGTGCCAGCAGCCGGCAGGGGACTAATGAAAAACTGTTTTTT. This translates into CASSRQGTNEKLFF.

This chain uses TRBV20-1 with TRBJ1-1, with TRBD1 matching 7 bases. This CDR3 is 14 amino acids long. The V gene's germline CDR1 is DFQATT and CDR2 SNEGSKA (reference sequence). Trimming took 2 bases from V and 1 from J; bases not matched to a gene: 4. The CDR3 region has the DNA TGCAGTGCTAGACTCCGGGACAGGAACACTGAAGCTTTCTTT. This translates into CSARLRDRNTEAFF.